This paragraph covers one T cell receptor beta chain sequence. What this receptor recognizes is not known. Base qualities are not provided; no much larger clone lies one nucleotide away. These data come from a study of PD-1 blockade in classical Hodgkin lymphoma (dated by TCRdb to 2019 to 2021). Study-level background: To define a peripheral blood immune signature of response to PD-1 blockade in classical Hodgkin lymphoma, the study combined TCR beta sequencing with CyTOF.

What this sample's time point label stands for: cycle 4 day 1 (C4D1), after more than five weeks of nivolumab. Relapse after autologous stem cell transplantation had occurred in all trial patients, and cohorts A, B and C were distinguished by prior brentuximab vedotin exposure. Magnetic negative selection with a Miltenyi CD8+ T cell isolation kit was used to purify CD8+ T cells from thawed PBMCs. The trial cohort comprised approximately 55 patients with relapsed/refractory classical Hodgkin lymphoma whose best overall responses were complete response, partial response or progressive disease. Nivolumab dosing was 3 mg/kg intravenously every 2 weeks, continuing until either disease progression or unacceptable toxicity. Trial patients were treated with single-agent nivolumab in the multi-cohort phase II CheckMate 205 trial. An independent review committee assessed best overall response by applying the 2007 International Working Group response criteria. Trial PBMCs were collected just before the start of nivolumab (C1D1) and during therapy at cycle 2 day 1 and cycle 4 day 1. Peripheral blood was collected in 8 mL Vacutainer Cell Preparation Tubes, from which PBMCs were isolated by centrifugation and then cryopreserved. Purified CD4+ and CD8+ fractions were prepared only for cases with an additional available PBMC sample. Magnetically labelled cells were removed on LS columns in a quadroMACS separator, and the flow-through was retained as the purified fraction.

V sheds 5 bases and J sheds 1 base, leaving 8 bases between their ends. The CDR3 has 13 amino acids, counting the end cysteine and phenylalanine. Only the CDR3 DNA stays, 39 bases, in frame from base 1. CDR1 and CDR2, looked up from the germline V gene, are MNHNS and SASEGT. Here is what the overall study found, with its caveats: Lower diversity was seen in patients whose nivolumab began less than 1 year after ASCT, and these patients were left out of later analyses so that immune reconstitution would not confound the results. A significant rise by C4D1 was seen in CD4+ but not CD8+ TCR diversity (p=0.0027 vs p=0.16), with the rise being most apparent in complete responders (p=0.02). Baseline diversity similar to that of newly diagnosed patients was observed in trial patients achieving complete response, whereas significantly lower diversity was observed in partial responders and progressors. Only a single clinical trial cohort was studied, and what caused the repertoire differences, possibly disease activity or prior therapy, remained undefined. Newly diagnosed patients were reported to have lower baseline TCR diversity than healthy donors, and relapsed/refractory patients were reported to have lower baseline TCR diversity still.

The Qiagen DNeasy kit was used to extract genomic DNA from unsorted PBMCs and from the negatively selected CD4+ and CD8+ fractions. Using primers that anneal to V and J segments, immunoSEQ multiplex PCR amplified the TCR beta CDR3 regions. A synthetic immune receptor repertoire was used to minimize amplification bias, and any residual bias was removed computationally once sequencing was done. The paper's processing steps were these. Repertoire diversity was quantified as the Shannon entropy index using custom Python scripts. The unsorted, CD4+ and CD8+ repertoires were each analyzed separately, with the exception of combined analyses, where CD4+ and CD8+ sequences were merged in silico. Clonal expansion was defined as a frequency increase of at least 2-fold after treatment compared with C1D1, and clones undetected at baseline were assigned a pseudocount of 0.5. Singleton clones were defined as clones with 0 or 1 copy at C1D1, and non-singleton clones were defined as clones with 2 or more copies. By matching protein sequences in sorted samples from the same patient, clones expanded in unsorted samples were annotated as CD4+, CD8+ or unknown. Wilcoxon tests on paired samples were used to test diversity changes from C1D1 to C4D1. Sourced from immuneACCESS, this table was stored by TCRdb with only in-frame sequences that have V and J called. A share of the clones is absent; for the studies checked, an unresolved V gene accounts for under half, and the remainder has no known explanation. From that table come the V and J calls and clone size; the DNA was used to work out D and trimming. The sample table holds approximately 11,000 clones, of which roughly 85% were seen once. Of the sample, approximately 39% is held by the ten largest clones.

Recombination joined TRBV6-1 with TRBJ2-5, with TRBD2 tentatively as D gene (5 bases match). The material was CD8+ T cells from blood, obtained before the fourth cycle of nivolumab. The TCR originated in a human donor with classical Hodgkin lymphoma. The donor label of this sample is uncertain. The CDR3 loop reads CASSTRFQETQYF. The DNA sequence reads TGTGCCAGCAGTACTAGATTCCAAGAGACCCAGTACTTC.